This TCR beta chain was retrieved from a study of shared clonotypes between healthy human individuals. Whole-study results and caveats: Large depth notwithstanding, sorted-subset sequencing proved incomplete by rarefaction. Generation probabilities of non-shared clonotypes were lower (relative to those shared by all four donors).

Worth noting for this clone: Its matching antigen is unknown.

The CDR3 has 11 amino acids. Losses at the gene ends were 4 bases for V and 3 bases for J; bases not matched to a gene: 0. Germline V lookup: CDR1 SQVTM, CDR2 ANQGSEA. In the authors' methods: Filtering differed because ImmunoSEQ produced junction-only sequences that carried no quality scores. This table comes from immunoSEQ multiplex PCR, and its TCRdb copy is limited to in-frame clones, with some not included. V and J calls and clone size are copied from that table; D and trimming were computed from the DNA. The data contain 550,000 to 700,000 clones, around 78% of them seen just once; the ten biggest clones take up around 1.8%.

Material: memory CD4+ T cells sorted from blood. Subset described: CD45RA-negative fraction. V and J are TRBV29-1 and TRBJ2-7; 7 bases match TRBD1. The TCR sequence derives from a woman under 40 in good health. The CDR3 here is CSVGDSYEQYF. CDR3 bases: TGCAGCGTTGGGGACAGCTACGAGCAGTACTTC.